The 7 T cell receptor beta chains in this list originate from one sample, sequenced in a study of regulatory T cells in long-lasting Graves disease. Through Arm-PCR of CDR3 regions and iRepertoire HTBI primers, TCR beta libraries were built. TCRdb called the multiplex PCR reads again in MiXCR, with one record for every CDR3 protein. The sample contains under 300,000 distinct CDR3 sequences, 20% of which appear only once. Time point in this sample: newly diagnosed GD, antithyroid drugs for less than 3 months. From RNA extracted from PBMCs, the TCR library was made. The specimen comprised peripheral blood mononuclear cells (PBMCs), sampled at new diagnosis, from a patient treated with antithyroid drugs. All receptors derive from a female donor with Graves disease.

This clonotype was seen ten or more times. The CDR3 DNA sequence: TGTGCCAGCAGTTCCCCTCAGGGGGTCGGCACTGAAGCTTTCTTT. Amino acids: CASSSPQGVGTEAFF. This sequence joins TRBV28 and TRBJ1-1; TRBD1 aligns across 7 bases. Germline loops: CDR1 MDHEN, CDR2 SYDVKM. The CDR3 sequence is 15 residues long. The V gene end was trimmed by 4 bases and the J gene end by 4 bases; junction bases not matched to a gene: 9.

This clonotype was observed many times. V gene TRBV20-1 combines with J gene TRBJ2-7, with unresolved D. The CDR3 covers 12 residues. The V and J ends lost 6 bases and 3 bases respectively, with 12 bases between them. Per the germline V gene, CDR1 is DFQATT and CDR2 is SNEGSKA (reference sequence). The CDR3 nucleotides read TGCAGTGCCCGTAAAGACGACTACGAGCAGTACTTC. Its translation is CSARKDDYEQYF.

In its sample, this clonotype was seen a few times. CDR3 DNA: TGCAGTGCTGCCTGGGAAGAATTGGTCTATGGCTACACCTTC. Protein product: CSAAWEELVYGYTF. The rearrangement links TRBV20-1 to TRBJ1-2, with no clear D. This CDR3 spans 14 amino acids. The germline CDR1 and CDR2 sequences are DFQATT and SNEGSKA (reference sequence). Deletions cut 5 bases from V and 4 bases from J, with 17 bases between.

This clonotype was observed many times. The chain carries TRBV7-2 and TRBJ1-1, with a tentative D call TRBD1 (5 bases). The CDR3 spans 14 residues. V was pared by 4 bases and J by 7 bases, with 16 bases between. Germline V gene data show CDR1 as SGHTA and CDR2 as FQGNSA. The CDR3 reads CASSSHGATLEAFF. As DNA, the CDR3 is TGTGCCAGCAGCTCCCACGGGGCGACCCTTGAAGCTTTCTTT.

J is TRBJ2-3 and V is TRBV20-1; D gene unclear. The CDR3 has 16 residues. CDR1 and CDR2 from the germline V gene are DFQATT and SNEGSKA (reference sequence). V was pared by 0 bases and J by 1 base, with 14 bases between. CDR3 protein: CSARDRNRARTDTQYF. The CDR3 DNA sequence: TGCAGTGCTAGAGATAGGAACCGGGCCCGCACAGATACGCAGTATTTT.

In this sample, this clonotype turned up once. The chain recombines TRBV7-9 with TRBJ2-1, with TRBD2 matching 9 bases. The germline V gene has CDR1 SEHNR and CDR2 FQNEAQ (reference sequence). The trim removed 5 bases at V and 8 bases at J, leaving 10 bases unmatched. The CDR3 loop spans 15 amino acids. The DNA of the CDR3 is TGTGCCAGCAGCCCACTCGCGGGGGGGGTGGATGAGCAGTTCTTC. It encodes CASSPLAGGVDEQFF.

This clonotype was seen ten or more times. The chain employs TRBV6-4 and TRBJ2-1, with TRBD2 matching 7 bases. J gave up 7 bases and V 3 bases, and 6 bases lay outside the gene matches. The germline V gene has CDR1 MRHNA and CDR2 SNTAGT. The CDR3 runs 14 residues. CDR3 in amino acids: CASSEAGRRNEQFF. DNA of the CDR3: TGTGCCAGCAGTGAAGCGGGACGGAGAAATGAGCAGTTCTTC.